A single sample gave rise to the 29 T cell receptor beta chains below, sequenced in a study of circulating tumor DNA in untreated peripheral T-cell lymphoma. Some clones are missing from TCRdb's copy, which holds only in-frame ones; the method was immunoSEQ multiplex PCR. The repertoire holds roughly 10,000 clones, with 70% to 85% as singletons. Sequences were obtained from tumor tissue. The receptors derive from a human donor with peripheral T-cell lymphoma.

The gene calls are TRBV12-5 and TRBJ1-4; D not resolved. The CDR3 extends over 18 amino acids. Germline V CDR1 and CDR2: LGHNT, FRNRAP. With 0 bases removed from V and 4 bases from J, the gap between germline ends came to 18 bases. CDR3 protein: CASGLVPGRQAINEKLFF. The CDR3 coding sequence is TGTGCTAGTGGTTTGGTACCCGGGCGGCAGGCGATTAATGAAAAACTGTTTTTT.

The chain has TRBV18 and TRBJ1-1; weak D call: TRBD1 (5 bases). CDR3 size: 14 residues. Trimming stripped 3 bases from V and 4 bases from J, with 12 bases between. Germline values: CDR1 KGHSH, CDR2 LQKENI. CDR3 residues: CASSPTDSFTEAFF. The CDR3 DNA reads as TGTGCCAGCTCACCGACAGATTCATTCACTGAAGCTTTCTTT.

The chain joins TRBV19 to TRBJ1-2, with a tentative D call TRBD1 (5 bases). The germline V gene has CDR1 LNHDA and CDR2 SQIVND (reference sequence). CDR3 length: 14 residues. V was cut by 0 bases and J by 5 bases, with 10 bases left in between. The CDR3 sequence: CASSIDPGIYGYTF. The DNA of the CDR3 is TGTGCCAGTAGTATAGATCCAGGGATATATGGCTACACCTTC.

CDR3 bases: TGTGCCAGCAGCTTAGGGTCCTCCTACAATGAGCAGTTCTTC. It yields the protein CASSLGSSYNEQFF. The rearrangement joins TRBV11-3 to TRBJ2-1; D gene uncertain. The CDR3 is 14 residues long. Germline loops: CDR1 SGHNT, CDR2 YENEEA. Trimming left V 1 base short and J 0 bases short, with 4 bases between.

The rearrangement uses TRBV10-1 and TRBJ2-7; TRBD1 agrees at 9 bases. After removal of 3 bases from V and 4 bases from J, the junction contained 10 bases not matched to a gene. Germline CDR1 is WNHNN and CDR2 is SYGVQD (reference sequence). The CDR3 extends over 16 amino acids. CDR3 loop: CASSDPRTGGKYEQYF. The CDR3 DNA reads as TGCGCCAGCAGTGACCCCCGAACAGGGGGCAAATACGAGCAGTACTTC.

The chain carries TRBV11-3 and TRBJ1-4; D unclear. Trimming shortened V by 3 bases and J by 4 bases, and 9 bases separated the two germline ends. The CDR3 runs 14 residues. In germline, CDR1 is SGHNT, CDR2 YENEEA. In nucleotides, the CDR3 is TGTGCCAGCAGCTTGGAACATTTTAATGAAAAACTGTTTTTT. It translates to CASSLEHFNEKLFF. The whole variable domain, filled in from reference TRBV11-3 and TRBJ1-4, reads EAGVVQSPRYKIIEKKQPVAFWCNPISGHNTLYWYLQNLGQGPELLIRYENEEAVDDSQLPKDRFSAERLKGVDSTLKIQPAELGDSAVYLCASSLEHFNEKLFFGSGTQLSVL.

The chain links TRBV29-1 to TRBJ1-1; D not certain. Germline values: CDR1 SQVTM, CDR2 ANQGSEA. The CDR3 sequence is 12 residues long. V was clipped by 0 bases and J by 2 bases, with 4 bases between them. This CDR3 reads CSVEELNTEAFF. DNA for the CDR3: TGCAGCGTTGAAGAGCTKAACACTGAAGCTTTCTTT.

The CDR3 reads CASRVGVGTKYQETQYF. The DNA of the CDR3 is TGTGCCAGCAGGGTCGGGGTCGGGACTAAGTACCAAGAGACCCAGTACTTC. J is TRBJ2-5 and V is TRBV11-3; TRBD2 matches at 7 bases. J gave up 0 bases and V 6 bases, and 13 bases lay outside the gene matches. The CDR3 totals 17 residues. Germline V gene sequence: CDR1 SGHNT, CDR2 YENEEA.

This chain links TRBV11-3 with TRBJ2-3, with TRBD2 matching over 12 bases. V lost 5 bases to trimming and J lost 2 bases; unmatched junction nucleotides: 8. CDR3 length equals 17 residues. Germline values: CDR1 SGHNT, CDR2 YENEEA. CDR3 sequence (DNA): TGTGCCAGCAGCGTCAAACTAGCGGGGGGATACACAGATACGCAGTATTTT. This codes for CASSVKLAGGYTDTQYF.

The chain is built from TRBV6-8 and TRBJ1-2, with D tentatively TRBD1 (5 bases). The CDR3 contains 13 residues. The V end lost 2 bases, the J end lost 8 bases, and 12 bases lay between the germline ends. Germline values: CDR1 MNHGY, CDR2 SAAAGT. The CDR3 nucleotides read TGTGCCAGCAGTTACACCCGGTCAGGGGGCTACACCTTC. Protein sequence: CASSYTRSGGYTF.

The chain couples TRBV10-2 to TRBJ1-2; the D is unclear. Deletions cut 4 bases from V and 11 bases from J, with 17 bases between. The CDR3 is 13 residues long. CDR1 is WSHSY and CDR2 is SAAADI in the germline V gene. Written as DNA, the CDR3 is TGCGCCAGCAGTGGGTCGACGGCCATACTTTACACCTTC. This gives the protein CASSGSTAILYTF.

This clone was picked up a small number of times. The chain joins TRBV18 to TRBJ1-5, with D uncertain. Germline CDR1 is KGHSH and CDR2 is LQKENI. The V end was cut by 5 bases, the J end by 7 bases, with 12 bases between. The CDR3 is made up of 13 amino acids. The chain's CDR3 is CASSLDRLQPQHF. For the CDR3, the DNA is TGTGCCAGCTCATTGGACCGTTTACAGCCCCAGCATTTT.

DNA for the CDR3: TGCGCCAGCAGCCTAAACGAGAAGACCGTCCTCACTGAAGCTTTCTTT. Residues: CASSLNEKTVLTEAFF. V is TRBV1 and J is TRBJ1-1. TRBV1 is tagged as a pseudogene. The CDR3 contains 16 residues.

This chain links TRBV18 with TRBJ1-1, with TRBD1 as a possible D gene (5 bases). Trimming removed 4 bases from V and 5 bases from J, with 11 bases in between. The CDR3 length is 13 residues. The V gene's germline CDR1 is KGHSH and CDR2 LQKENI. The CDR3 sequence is CASSQTGGTEAFF. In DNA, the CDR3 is TGTGCCAGCTCACAAACAGGAGGAACTGAAGCTTTCTTT.

The CDR3 DNA is TGTGCCAGCAGCTTGGCCGGGGGGAGGGAAACTAATGAAAAACTGTTTTTT. It specifies CASSLAGGRETNEKLFF. The chain is built from TRBV11-3 and TRBJ1-4, with D perhaps matching TRBD1 (5 bases). V was clipped by 3 bases and J by 1 base, with 15 bases between them. CDR3 length equals 17 residues. Germline values: CDR1 SGHNT, CDR2 YENEEA.

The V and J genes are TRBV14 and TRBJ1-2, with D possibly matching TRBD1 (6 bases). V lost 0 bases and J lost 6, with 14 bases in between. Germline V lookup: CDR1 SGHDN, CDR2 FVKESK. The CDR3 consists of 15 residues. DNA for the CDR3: TGTGCCAGCAGCCAAGATCGATTCGCAGGGGATGGCTACACCTTC. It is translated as CASSQDRFAGDGYTF. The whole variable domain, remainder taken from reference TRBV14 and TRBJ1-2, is EAGVTQFPSHSVIEKGQTVTLRCDPISGHDNLYWYRRVMGKEIKFLLHFVKESKQDESGMPNNRFLAERTGGTYSTLKVQPAELEDSGVYFCASSQDRFAGDGYTFGSGTRLTVV.

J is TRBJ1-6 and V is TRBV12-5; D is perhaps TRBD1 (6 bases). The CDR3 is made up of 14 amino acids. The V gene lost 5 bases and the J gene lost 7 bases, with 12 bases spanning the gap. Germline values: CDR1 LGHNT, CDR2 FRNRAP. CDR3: CASGAGHENSPLHF. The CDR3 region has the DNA TGTGCTAGTGGTGCGGGACACGAGAATTCACCCCTCCACTTT.

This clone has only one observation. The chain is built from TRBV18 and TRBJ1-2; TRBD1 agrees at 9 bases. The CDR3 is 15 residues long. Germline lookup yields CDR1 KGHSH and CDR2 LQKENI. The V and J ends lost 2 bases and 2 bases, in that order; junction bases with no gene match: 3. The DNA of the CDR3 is TGTGCCAGCTCACCATCAGGACAGGGGAACTATGGCTACACCTTC. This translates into CASSPSGQGNYGYTF.

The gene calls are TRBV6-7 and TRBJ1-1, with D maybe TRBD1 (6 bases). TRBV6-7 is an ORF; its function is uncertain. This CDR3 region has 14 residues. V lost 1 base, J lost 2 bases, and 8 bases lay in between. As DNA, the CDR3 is TGTGCCAGCAGTTACTTGGGGGCCAACACTGAAGCTTTCTTT. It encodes CASSYLGANTEAFF.

The CDR3 DNA follows: TGTGCCAGCAGCTTAAACGGGGGTGGCACCGGGGAGCTGTTTTTT. Translated: CASSLNGGGTGELFF. This chain connects TRBV11-3 to TRBJ2-2; perhaps TRBD2 as D (6 bases). Germline V lookup: CDR1 SGHNT, CDR2 YENEEA. The length of the CDR3 is 15 residues. The V gene lost 2 bases and the J gene lost 4 bases, with 11 bases spanning the gap.

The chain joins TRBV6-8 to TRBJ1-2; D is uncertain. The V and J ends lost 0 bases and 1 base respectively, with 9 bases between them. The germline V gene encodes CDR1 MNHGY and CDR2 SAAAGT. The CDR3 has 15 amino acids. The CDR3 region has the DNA TGTGCCAGCAGTTACTCGTTCGGGATTAACTATGGCTACACCTTC. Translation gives CASSYSFGINYGYTF.

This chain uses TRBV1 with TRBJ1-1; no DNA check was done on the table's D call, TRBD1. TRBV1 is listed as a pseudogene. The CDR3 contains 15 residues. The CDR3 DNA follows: TGCGCCAGCAGCCAGCTACAGGGGATTAAAACTGAAGCTTTCTTT. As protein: CASSQLQGIKTEAFF.

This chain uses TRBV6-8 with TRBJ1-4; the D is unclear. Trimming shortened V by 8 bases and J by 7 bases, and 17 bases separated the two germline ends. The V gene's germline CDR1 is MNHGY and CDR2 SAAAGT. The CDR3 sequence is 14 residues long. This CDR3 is CASRDVGRGEKLFF. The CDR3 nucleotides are TGTGCCAGCCGTGATGTCGGCCGGGGTGAAAAACTGTTTTTT.

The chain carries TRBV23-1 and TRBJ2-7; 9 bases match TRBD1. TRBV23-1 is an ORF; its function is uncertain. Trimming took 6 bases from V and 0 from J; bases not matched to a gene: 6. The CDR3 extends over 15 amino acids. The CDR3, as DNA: TGCGCCAGCAGCCTCGACAGGGGGAACTCCTACGAGCAGTACTTC. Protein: CASSLDRGNSYEQYF.

The CDR3 is CACIPTGGNTQYF. CDR3 DNA: TGTGCCTGCATCCCGACAGGGGGAAATACGCAGTATTTT. The genes are TRBV30 and TRBJ2-3, with 9 bases that match TRBD1. From germline, CDR1 is GTSNPN and CDR2 SVGIG (reference sequence). Trimming took 6 bases from V and 7 from J; bases not matched to a gene: 8. The CDR3 has 13 residues.

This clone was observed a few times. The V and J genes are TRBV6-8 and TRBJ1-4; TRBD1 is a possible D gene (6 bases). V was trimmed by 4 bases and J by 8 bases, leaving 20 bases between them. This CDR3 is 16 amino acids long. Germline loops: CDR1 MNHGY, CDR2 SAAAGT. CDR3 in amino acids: CASSWAVQGSGEKLFF. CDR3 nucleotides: TGTGCCAGCAGTTGGGCGGTTCAGGGGTCGGGGGAAAAACTGTTTTTT.

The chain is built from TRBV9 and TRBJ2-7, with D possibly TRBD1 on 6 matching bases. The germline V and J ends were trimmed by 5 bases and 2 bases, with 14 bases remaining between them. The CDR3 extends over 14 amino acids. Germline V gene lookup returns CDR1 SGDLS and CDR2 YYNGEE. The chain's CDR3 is CASSAQGTPYEQYF. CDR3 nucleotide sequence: TGTGCCAGCAGTGCCCAGGGGACACCCTACGAGCAGTACTTC.

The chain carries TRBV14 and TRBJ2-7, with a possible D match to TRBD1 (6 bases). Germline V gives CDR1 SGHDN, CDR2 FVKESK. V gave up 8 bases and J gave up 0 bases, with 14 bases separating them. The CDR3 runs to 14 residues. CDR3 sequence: CASRPTGSSYEQYF. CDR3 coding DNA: TGTGCCAGCCGCCCGACAGGCAGCTCCTACGAGCAGTACTTC.

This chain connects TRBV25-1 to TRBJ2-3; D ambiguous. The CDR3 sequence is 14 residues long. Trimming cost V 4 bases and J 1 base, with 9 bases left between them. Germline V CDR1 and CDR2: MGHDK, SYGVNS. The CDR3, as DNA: TGTGCCAGCAGTGTAGGGTTGGGCACAGATACGCAGTATTTT. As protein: CASSVGLGTDTQYF.